These 21 T cell receptor beta chains were sequenced from one sample in a study of OX40 agonist ivuxolimab in advanced cancers. Some clones are missing from TCRdb's copy, which holds only in-frame ones; the method was immunoSEQ multiplex PCR. In the table there are roughly 35,000 clones, 86% of which are singletons. This specimen consisted of CD4+ or CD8+ T cells sorted from blood, obtained in a trial of the OX40 agonist ivuxolimab. These receptors were taken from an adult with an advanced solid tumor such as melanoma, head and neck, liver or kidney cancer.

This chain links TRBV2 with TRBJ1-2; TRBD1 is a possible D gene (6 bases). V was pared by 7 bases and J by 11 bases, with 14 bases between. The germline gives CDR1 SNHLY, CDR2 FYNNEI. The CDR3 contains 11 residues. The CDR3 loop is CASKEGQGYTF. The CDR3 DNA reads TGTGCCAGCAAGGAGGGCCAGGGGTACACCTTC.

This clone appeared a few times. The chain links TRBV2 to TRBJ2-2, with 11 bases that match TRBD2. The junction had 3 bases not matched to a gene; V was cut back by 3 bases and J by 6 bases. Germline V gene sequence: CDR1 SNHLY, CDR2 FYNNEI. The CDR3 has 15 residues. The DNA for the CDR3 is TGTGCCAGCAGTGAGGGGGGACTAGCGGCCGGGGAGCTGTTTTTT. Translation gives CASSEGGLAAGELFF.

This clone was counted a single time. The chain recombines TRBV5-1 with TRBJ2-6; tentative D call: TRBD1 (5 bases). Germline lookup yields CDR1 SGHRS and CDR2 YFSETQ. V lost 2 bases and J lost 0, with 12 bases in between. This CDR3 region has 17 residues. The CDR3 sequence is CASSFDRQSSGANVLTF. The CDR3 DNA reads as TGCGCCAGCAGCTTCGACAGACAGAGCTCTGGGGCCAACGTCCTGACTTTC.

Note on this clone: The same CDR3 can be traced to other DNA sequences in this sample. The V call is TRBV6-1, the J call TRBJ1-2; the D gene is possibly TRBD1 (6 bases). The V gene's germline CDR1 is MNHNS and CDR2 SASEGT. Trimming removed 9 bases from V and 6 bases from J, with 20 bases in between. This CDR3 has 14 amino acids. CDR3 bases: TGTGCCAGTAGTTTAAAACAGGGAAGCGATGGCTACACCTTC. Amino acid sequence: CASSLKQGSDGYTF.

The CDR3 DNA reads TGTGCCAGCGGGTTGGGGGAGCTCTATGGCTACACCTTC. The encoded protein is CASGLGELYGYTF. The rearrangement joins TRBV2 to TRBJ1-2; D is perhaps TRBD1 (5 bases). Trimming cost V 8 bases and J 4 bases, with 14 bases left between them. Per germline, CDR1 SNHLY and CDR2 FYNNEI. CDR3 size: 13 residues.

The CDR3 DNA follows: TGTGCCAGCGTGGTATTTCGGGCCACCGGGGAGCTGTTTTTT. Its protein product is CASVVFRATGELFF. The genes are TRBV2 and TRBJ2-2; D ambiguous. Deletions cut 8 bases from V and 4 bases from J, with 14 bases between. Germline-derived CDR1 and CDR2 are SNHLY and FYNNEI. The CDR3 length is 14 residues.

The rearrangement links TRBV5-6 to TRBJ2-7; D may be TRBD2 (6 bases). V lost 4 bases, J lost 6 bases, and 17 bases lay in between. Germline lookup yields CDR1 SGHDT and CDR2 YYEEEE. CDR3 size: 14 residues. The CDR3 DNA reads as TGTGCCAGCAGCAGGGGACTCCGAGGTGGCGAGCAGTACTTC. It encodes CASSRGLRGGEQYF.

The chain joins TRBV2 to TRBJ2-3; TRBD2 agrees at 8 bases. Germline V CDR1 and CDR2: SNHLY, FYNNEI. With V trimmed by 8 bases and J by 5 bases, 6 bases remained unmatched. The CDR3 totals 13 residues. CDR3 residues: CASRGGLVDTQYF. For the CDR3, the DNA is TGTGCCAGCCGGGGGGGCCTGGTAGATACGCAGTATTTT.

This clone was recorded only once. The CDR3 nucleotides are TGTGCCAGCAGCCCTACTAACTATGGCTACACCTTC. Protein sequence: CASSPTNYGYTF. The chain is built from TRBV2 and TRBJ1-2, with unresolved D. From germline, CDR1 is SNHLY and CDR2 FYNNEI. Trimming stripped 6 bases from V and 0 bases from J, with 5 bases between. The CDR3 runs to 12 residues.

This clone has a handful of counts. V usage is TRBV7-9 and J usage is TRBJ1-6, with unresolved D. This CDR3 is built from 13 residues. V dropped 1 base and J dropped 14 bases, with 12 bases sitting between them. The germline V gene has CDR1 SEHNR and CDR2 FQNEAQ (reference sequence). Written as DNA, the CDR3 is TGTGCCAGCAGCTTAGGGTTAAGTAAAGCCCTCCACTTT. Translated: CASSLGLSKALHF.

V gene TRBV7-6 combines with J gene TRBJ2-1; D is ambiguous. Per the germline V gene, CDR1 is SGHVS and CDR2 is FNYEAQ. CDR3 length: 15 amino acids. The germline V and J ends were trimmed by 1 base and 4 bases, with 11 bases remaining between them. The DNA of the CDR3 is TGTGCCAGCAGCTTAGAATTGAGACAATACAATGAGCAGTTCTTC. This encodes CASSLELRQYNEQFF.

The rearrangement joins TRBV7-9 to TRBJ2-7; D gene uncertain. CDR3 length equals 13 residues. Germline CDR1 and CDR2: SEHNR and FQNEAQ (reference sequence). The V end was cut by 5 bases, the J end by 7 bases, with 15 bases between. As DNA, the CDR3 is TGTGCCAGCAGCCCTAAACGCCTGGGGGAGCAGTACTTC. It encodes CASSPKRLGEQYF.

The V and J genes are TRBV4-2 and TRBJ1-5; the D is unclear. Germline values: CDR1 LGHNA, CDR2 YNFKEQ. V dropped 4 bases and J dropped 2 bases, with 9 bases sitting between them. This CDR3 contains 14 residues. The CDR3 protein is CASSPDGGNQPQHF. For the CDR3, the DNA is TGTGCCAGCAGCCCGGACGGAGGCAATCAGCCCCAGCATTTT.

Only one count was recorded for this clone. The genes are TRBV5-6 and TRBJ2-3; 13 bases align to TRBD2. V was clipped by 0 bases and J by 1 base; unmatched bases: 2. In germline, CDR1 is SGHDT, CDR2 YYEEEE. The CDR3 consists of 17 residues. Here the CDR3 reads CASSLATSGGGTDTQYF. The CDR3 DNA follows: TGTGCCAGCAGCTTGGCCACTAGCGGGGGGGGCACAGATACGCAGTATTTT.

CDR3 bases: TGTGCCAGCAGCTTAGGACTAGCGGATGATACGCAGTATTTT. This translates into CASSLGLADDTQYF. The chain recombines TRBV11-3 with TRBJ2-3, with 9 bases lining up with TRBD2. V lost 1 base and J lost 6; bases outside the gene matches: 2. CDR1 and CDR2 (germline): SGHNT, YENEEA. CDR3 size: 14 residues.

V gene TRBV7-2 combines with J gene TRBJ2-5; 8 bases line up with TRBD2. The V gene end was trimmed by 6 bases and the J gene end by 4 bases; junction bases not matched to a gene: 7. The germline V gene encodes CDR1 SGHTA and CDR2 FQGNSA. The CDR3 runs to 14 residues. The CDR3 here is CASRRGGTLETQYF. The DNA for the CDR3 is TGTGCCAGCAGACGGGGGGGCACACTAGAGACCCAGTACTTC.

The V gene is TRBV5-4, the J gene TRBJ2-5, with D tentatively TRBD1 or TRBD2 (6 bases each). The J call could be wrong; TRBJ2-7 is a better fit for the DNA end. CDR1 and CDR2 (germline): SGHNT, YYREEE (reference sequence). CDR3 length: 14 residues. CDR3 residues: CASSLPNREDEQYF. In DNA form, the CDR3 reads TGTGCCAGCAGCTTGCCGAACAGGGAGGACGAGCAGTACTTC.

The J gene is TRBJ1-6, the V gene TRBV6-6; weak D call: TRBD1 (5 bases). Trimming pared 6 bases from V and 3 bases from J, leaving 9 bases between. This CDR3 has 14 amino acids. Germline V lookup: CDR1 MNHNY, CDR2 SVGAGI (reference sequence). The CDR3 protein is CASRTGDYNSPLHF. The CDR3, as DNA: TGTGCCAGCAGGACGGGGGACTATAATTCACCCCTCCACTTT.

The chain is built from TRBV6-5 and TRBJ2-2, with 10 bases matching TRBD2. Trimming at V came to 4 bases and at J to 7 bases, leaving 6 bases not matched to a gene. Germline V CDR1 and CDR2: MNHEY, SVGAGI. This CDR3 contains 15 residues. CDR3 sequence: CASSSLAGGRGELFF. The CDR3 DNA is TGTGCCAGCAGTTCCTTAGCGGGGGGTCGCGGGGAGCTGTTTTTT.

This chain uses TRBV12-5 with TRBJ1-2; the D gene is possibly TRBD1 (5 bases). This CDR3 has 12 residues. Trimming pared 1 base from V and 8 bases from J, leaving 8 bases between. Per the germline V gene, CDR1 is LGHNT and CDR2 is FRNRAP. The CDR3 region has the DNA TGTGCTAGTGGTTTGGAAAGGGGCGGCTACACCTTC. Its translation: CASGLERGGYTF.

The rearrangement links TRBV30 to TRBJ2-1, with D possibly matching TRBD1 (5 bases). Germline CDR1 is GTSNPN and CDR2 is SVGIG (reference sequence). The CDR3 spans 12 residues. V lost 3 bases to trimming and J lost 5 bases, with 8 bases between them. The CDR3 is CAWSPRDNEQFF. The CDR3 nucleotides read TGTGCCTGGAGCCCCAGGGACAATGAGCAGTTCTTC.